This T cell receptor (beta chain) was sequenced during a study of cytomegalovirus exposure and HLA in healthy donors (dated by TCRdb to the late 2010s). With regard to the full study: An earlier analysis of 587 of the donors reported approximately 280 Gb of sequence data and 117 million unique TCR beta sequences obtained from 180 million or so T cells. On average, around 230,000 unique TCR beta nucleotide sequences were sequenced per donor among more than 350 genotyped donors of the cohort, with about 19% of those sequences being non-productive. To study patterns of TCR occurrence, a later analysis re-analyzed previously published TCR beta repertoires from several hundred donors and added high-resolution HLA genotyping. Roughly 300 gigabases of sequencing data and around 85 million unique TCR sequences made up an early release that covered about 640 HLA-typed donors. The T cell repertoires of several hundred subjects were profiled by immunosequencing and related to cytomegalovirus serostatus. Donor age, sex, ethnicity and CMV serostatus were collected together with the repertoire data. Among the roughly 400 genotyped donors, around 81% belonged to the genetic ancestry cluster associated with self-reported Caucasian donors. HLA typing included class I and class II loci at four-digit resolution. A later genetic analysis used genome-wide SNP genotypes for 398 of the 666 donors, treating that subset as a discovery cohort. An earlier analysis of around 540 of the donors applied high-throughput TCR beta sequencing to assess whether each TCR beta V gene segment acted as functional or pseudogenic. Along with the approximately 650-subject first cohort, a separate validation cohort of around 110 different subjects was used. The study was designed to test whether signatures of past pathogen exposure could be identified by cataloging public T cell receptors. The study combined high-throughput TCR immunosequencing, statistical association of individual TCRs with disease status, and machine learning to predict cytomegalovirus infection status. Four to six DR-DQ haplotypes were handled as single units for association and clustering, since linkage in the cohort was strong. Typing coverage varied by locus: roughly 629-640 donors for A, B, C, DRB1 and DQB1; approximately 500 for DQA1; about 600 for DPA1; 400 to 480 for DPB1. Rather than using new phenotypic data, the later analysis identified candidate immune exposures from TCR beta sequences and from how often those sequences occurred across donors. All discovery cohort repertoires had been generated using a single sequencing platform.

In total, approximately 610 healthy bone marrow donors made up the cohort. At the time of sampling, all cohort members were nominally healthy, though unrecorded immune exposures were likely present. The donor was CMV seronegative and was included in the group of 352 seronegative cohort members. A peripheral blood sample was collected from each donor, and TCR beta sequencing was performed on peripheral blood mononuclear cells. Genomic DNA was extracted from the blood cell samples with the Qiagen DNeasy Blood Extraction Kit. Library preparation employed the immunoSEQ multiplex PCR assay. For the multiplex PCR, a mixture combining 60 forward primers for TCR Vbeta segments and 13 reverse primers for TCR Jbeta segments was used. Amplification of the CDR3 region of rearranged TCR beta genes was performed with a multiplex PCR assay on genomic DNA. The amplified TCR beta libraries were sequenced on the Illumina HiSeq System as 87-base-pair reads. On the study's bioinformatics: A later analysis counted around 72 million unique TCR beta chains across the 650 to 700 repertoires, and some 11 million of these chains were shared by at least two donors. Raw reads were error-corrected and collapsed into unique sequences by a nearest-neighbor algorithm in which closely related sequences were merged to remove PCR and sequencing errors. To assign V, D and J gene segments, CDR3 sequences were aligned to IMGT reference sequences. Each retained sequence needed at least a six-nucleotide match to both a V gene segment and a J gene segment. A rearrangement was called productive if the CDR3 had no stop codons and remained in frame with V and J, and every other rearrangement was called non-productive. Following IMGT convention, CDR3 was defined as the stretch from the second conserved V-encoded cysteine to the conserved J-encoded phenylalanine. Sequences without an unambiguous match to a single V gene segment were excluded from the earlier analysis of about 600 of the donors. In an earlier analysis of approximately 550 of the donors, V segments were called functional above 56.7% productive rearrangements and were called segregating when the between-donor standard deviation exceeded 5%. A statistical classification framework was built for diagnosing cytomegalovirus status from the catalog of TCR beta chain sequences. In a later analysis, V and J genes were assigned by comparing TCR nucleotide sequences against IMGT/GENE-DB human TR gene sequences. The TCRdist pipeline was used in a later analysis to assign CDR3 sequences and most-parsimonious VDJ recombination scenarios. In a later analysis, each TCR beta chain was defined by its CDR3 amino acid sequence together with its V-gene family, and reads without a unique V-gene family were excluded. To address suspected cross-contamination and a sequencing artifact, a later analysis removed over 500 highly shared, low-generation-probability nucleotide sequences. In a later analysis, a clonal expansion index for each public chain was calculated from normalized within-repertoire ranks of inferred template counts. In a later analysis, generation probabilities were computed using a VDJ recombination model fitted to out-of-frame rearrangements, and the results were checked against IGoR. A later analysis scored TCR-TCR, TCR-HLA and TCR-CMV co-occurrence with hypergeometric tests, applying a repertoire-size bias correction to TCR pairs. A later analysis estimated false discovery rates by permuting HLA or CMV assignments 20 times. In a later analysis, co-occurring TCRs were grouped with DBSCAN, and TCRdist sequence similarity was added when clustering was performed within HLA-allele-positive subsets. Repertoires with fewer than 30,000 or more than 120,000 public chains, plus five repertoires with anomalous nucleotide sharing, were excluded from co-occurrence clustering. As stored in TCRdb, this immuneACCESS dataset retains in-frame rearrangements with V and J assigned. A fraction of the clones does not appear; measured against another copy, unresolved V genes explain less than half of the discrepancy, and the remainder lacks a known reason. D and trimming come from the DNA, and the V and J calls and clone size come from that table. The sample table holds approximately 220,000 clones, of which approximately 83% were seen once. Clones ranked in the top ten supply under 0.85% of the sample.

The CDR3 runs 13 residues from the cysteine to the phenylalanine. The DNA shown is the 39-base CDR3, in frame from base 1. V loses 1 base of germline sequence and J loses 7 bases, and the interval between the two ends is 8 bases. From a lookup of the germline V gene (reference sequence), CDR1 and CDR2 are PRHDT and FYEKMQ. Remarks on this clone: What this receptor recognizes is not known. The input lacks base qualities; no much larger clone sits a single base away.

Overall results and qualifications from the work: Because the 87-base-pair reads could not distinguish some IMGT-functional V segments, including TRBV6-2 and TRBV6-3, those segments were excluded. This cohort had only TCR beta chains sequenced, and the lack of alpha or paired-chain data limited which features could be detected. In a later analysis, the rate of TCR association differed among HLA loci, with DRB1 alleles having the most associated TCRs and HLA-C alleles having the fewest. Presence/absence analyses assumed roughly uniform sequencing depth across donors, an assumption that may not hold. A later analysis reported that several top co-occurrence clusters appeared linked to parvovirus B19, influenza, CMV and Epstein-Barr virus. While some public TCRs were present in many individuals, most TCR sequences turned up only very rarely across donors. Cytomegalovirus status was reported to be diagnosed by the classifier with high specificity and sensitivity in both the original and validation cohorts. Correlated functional status among segregating V segments might be attributable to linkage disequilibrium, but an unknown experimental factor could not be ruled out. A total of 164 TCR beta chains were listed by the study as associated with cytomegalovirus. According to a later analysis, most CMV-associated TCR beta chains appeared to be HLA-restricted, and the HLA associations seemed to be driven largely by CMV exposure. According to a later genetic analysis, donors in an Asian-associated ancestry cluster had fewer N-insertions in productive TCRs than the roughly 670-donor mean. A group of highly shared sequence variants was considered likely to be a technical artifact of the sequencing pipeline. Three of the identified cytomegalovirus-associated TCR beta chains were confirmed in vitro to be specific for cytomegalovirus antigens. A later analysis associated about 17,000 TCR beta sequences with specific HLA alleles at a false discovery rate of 0.05. The authors suggested that the approach could potentially be generalized to other disease states and immunological phenotypes. Compared with equally common non-associated chains, HLA-associated TCR beta chains in a later analysis were more clonally expanded and had lower generation probabilities. A later genetic analysis associated a missense DCLRE1C variant with V-gene and J-gene trimming of TCR beta chains, and an independent cohort replicated the association. HLA typing was unavailable for some donors at each locus, so association tests used only the typed subset. Because counts were too low, roughly 18 rarely observed V segments, including chromosome 9 orphons, were left out of the earlier analysis of 500 to 750 of the donors. In an earlier analysis of some 550 of the donors, most TCR beta V segments were observed in productive rearrangements about 87% or about 30% of the time, broadly matching IMGT annotations. Assigning TCR associations to individual alleles was difficult when HLA alleles, especially DR and DQ, strongly co-occurred. A further reported finding was that TCR beta sequences accurately predicted the HLA-A and HLA-B alleles for most subjects in the first cohort. CMV serostatus was the only immune exposure information available for the cohort.

This clonotype was sampled from a boy aged 2 to 10 in good health and CMV-seronegative. The specimen was PBMCs. The sequence links TRBV13 to TRBJ2-1; TRBD2 is a possible D gene, resting on 5 matching bases. For the CDR3, the sequence is CASSLASGNEQFF. The DNA sequence is as follows: TGTGCCAGCAGCTTAGCATCGGGGAATGAGCAGTTCTTC. Extended through the reference TRBV13 and TRBJ2-1 proteins, this CDR3 yields the full variable domain: AAGVIQSPRHLIKEKRETATLKCYPIPRHDTVYWYQQGPGQDPQFLISFYEKMQSDKGSIPDRFSAQQFSDYHSELNMSSLELGDSALYFCASSLASGNEQFFGPGTRLTVL.